This TCR beta chain was identified during a study of metastatic and nonmetastatic thyroid tumors. This CDR3 has 18 amino acids. V shed 2 bases, J shed 4 bases, and the junction held 14 bases outside the gene matches. Germline-derived CDR1 and CDR2 are SGDLS and YYNGEE. This clone was detected many times. Each patient went into thyroid surgery without having received any treatment. MiXCR was used by TCRdb to re-call the PCR reads. Found here are 15,000 to 20,000 clones, approximately 29% of them singletons; the top ten hold roughly 20%. The TCR was taken from a female donor with papillary thyroid cancer or a benign thyroid nodule (not recorded which). Some clones in this sample may be carry-over from other donors' samples. The chain employs TRBV9 and TRBJ2-5; 10 bases match TRBD2. Sequencing was carried out using adjacent normal tissue. The CDR3, as DNA: TGTGCCAGCAGCGTGTCGTCTAGCGGGGGAATCTCGGGAGAGACCCAGTACTTC. Translating it yields CASSVSSSGGISGETQYF.